Listed here is a single T cell receptor (beta chain). This sample stems from a study of T cell changes during pregnancy in multiple sclerosis. TCRdb's table, derived via immunoSEQ multiplex PCR, lists solely in-frame clones and lacks some. This table holds around 50,000 clones, 93% found once. The sequencing used CD8+ T cells from peripheral blood mononuclear cells, collected in the second trimester of pregnancy. This clonotype was sampled from a female donor with multiple sclerosis, enrolled in a pregnancy study.

The CDR3, as DNA: TGTGCCAGCAGCCCCTCCGGGGCCAACGTCCTGACTTTC. Translating it yields CASSPSGANVLTF. The V gene is TRBV7-8, the J gene TRBJ2-6, with D uncertain. V was trimmed by 5 bases and J by 4 bases, leaving 6 bases between them. The CDR3 is made up of 13 amino acids. Germline CDR1 and CDR2: SGHVS and FQNEAQ.